These 26 T cell receptor beta chains originate from one sample sequenced in a study of blood T cell repertoires in COVID-19. Sequencing used immunoSEQ multiplex PCR; TCRdb keeps in-frame clones, though not all of them. The profile covers approximately 68,000 clones, with under 85% appearing a single time and just under 10% taken by the ten largest. The sample comprised peripheral blood. The origin of the receptors is a woman between 45 and 65 years old with acute or convalescent COVID-19.

The chain is built from TRBV5-4 and TRBJ1-6; D possibly corresponds to TRBD1 (6 bases). The germline V gene encodes CDR1 SGHNT and CDR2 YYREEE (reference sequence). Trimming cost V 4 bases and J 6 bases, with 17 bases left between them. CDR3 length equals 16 residues. The CDR3 bases are TGTGCCAGCAGCGCCCGGTGGGACACGAGTAATTCACCCCTCCACTTT. The encoded protein is CASSARWDTSNSPLHF.

The V gene is TRBV6-2 or TRBV6-3, the J gene TRBJ2-1; D may be TRBD2 (6 bases). The CDR3 loop spans 18 amino acids. Trimming took off 0 bases at V and 5 bases at J, with 20 bases between the two ends. CDR1 MNHEY and CDR2 SVGEGT come from the germline V gene. In DNA, the CDR3 is TGTGCCAGCAGTTACTCGATAGTTGGGAGGCGGACTAACAATGAGCAGTTCTTC. Its protein is CASSYSIVGRRTNNEQFF.

This clone was counted a single time. V usage is TRBV11-3 and J usage is TRBJ2-3; 9 bases fit TRBD2. The CDR3 length is 14 residues. V trimming: 3 bases; J trimming: 5 bases; junction bases outside the gene matches: 3. Germline V gene data show CDR1 as SGHNT and CDR2 as YENEEA. The chain's CDR3 is CASSLGLAGDTQYF. The CDR3 nucleotides read TGTGCCAGCAGCTTGGGACTAGCTGGAGATACGCAGTATTTT.

This clone was picked up one time. The genes are TRBV7-9 and TRBJ2-1, with D hard to call. CDR3 length: 13 residues. The V gene lost 6 bases and the J gene lost 1 base, with 7 bases spanning the gap. Germline V gives CDR1 SEHNR, CDR2 FQNEAQ (reference sequence). Here the CDR3 reads CASSEDSYNEQFF. The CDR3 DNA is TGTGCCAGCAGTGAGGATTCCTACAATGAGCAGTTCTTC.

V usage is TRBV30 and J usage is TRBJ1-6; 9 bases are shared with TRBD1. V shed 4 bases and J 7 bases; nucleotides not matched to a gene: 2. The CDR3 covers 13 residues. CDR1 GTSNPN and CDR2 SVGIG come from the germline V gene (reference sequence). CDR3 region: CAWKTGGNSPLHF. In DNA, the CDR3 is TGTGCCTGGAAGACAGGGGGGAATTCACCCCTCCACTTT.

The chain links TRBV6-5 to TRBJ2-5, with a tentative D call TRBD2 (6 bases). V lost 4 bases and J lost 5, with 14 bases in between. CDR3 length equals 14 residues. CDR1 is MNHEY, CDR2 SVGAGI, per germline. The chain's CDR3 is CASSSNSGPETQYF. CDR3 coding DNA: TGTGCCAGCAGTTCCAATAGCGGACCGGAGACCCAGTACTTC.

V usage is TRBV27 and J usage is TRBJ2-5; tentatively, D is TRBD2 (6 bases). Germline values: CDR1 MNHEY, CDR2 SMNVEV (reference sequence). V lost 3 bases to trimming and J lost 1 base, with 12 bases between them. The CDR3 length is 15 residues. CDR3 coding DNA: TGTGCCAGCAGTTTGGTGCGGGGCAGCCAAGAGACCCAGTACTTC. Translated, it gives CASSLVRGSQETQYF.

This clone was detected only a few times. CDR3 nucleotides: TGTGCCAGCAGTTTGATAGGGACAGGGGGCCCTACTTCTAACTATGGCTACACCTTC. It yields the protein CASSLIGTGGPTSNYGYTF. The V and J genes are TRBV28 and TRBJ1-2; 12 bases are a match to TRBD1. V lost 3 bases and J lost 0; bases outside the gene matches: 11. This CDR3 contains 19 residues. Looked up from germline, CDR1 is MDHEN and CDR2 is SYDVKM.

This rearrangement joins TRBV19 to TRBJ2-7; 11 nucleotides align to TRBD1. The J segment lost 3 bases and the V segment lost 3 bases, leaving 4 bases of the junction unmatched. The CDR3 loop spans 15 amino acids. The germline gives CDR1 LNHDA, CDR2 SQIVND (reference sequence). CDR3 loop: CASSITGTGGYEQYF. The CDR3 bases are TGTGCCAGTAGTATCACCGGGACAGGGGGCTACGAGCAGTACTTC.

The rearrangement links TRBV3-1 (or the pseudogene TRBV3-2) to TRBJ1-1; possibly TRBD1 for D (5 bases). Germline V gene lookup returns CDR1 LGHDT and CDR2 YNNKEL (reference sequence). The CDR3 has 15 amino acids. With 2 bases removed from V and 0 bases from J, the gap between germline ends came to 10 bases. The CDR3 sequence is CASSQYRTMNTEAFF. CDR3 DNA: TGTGCCAGCAGCCAATACAGGACAATGAACACTGAAGCTTTCTTT.

V usage is TRBV6-4 and J usage is TRBJ1-6; D unclear. V was pared by 3 bases and J by 0 bases, with 6 bases between. From germline, CDR1 is MRHNA and CDR2 SNTAGT. CDR3 length equals 15 residues. The CDR3 spells CASSEGSSYNSPLHF. CDR3 sequence (DNA): TGTGCCAGCAGTGAAGGGAGCTCCTATAATTCACCCCTCCACTTT.

J is TRBJ2-3 and V is TRBV7-8; D unclear. Trimming shortened V by 5 bases and J by 6 bases, and 9 bases separated the two germline ends. The CDR3 extends over 12 amino acids. From germline, CDR1 is SGHVS and CDR2 FQNEAQ. CDR3 loop: CASSTNTDTQYF. The DNA for the CDR3 is TGTGCCAGCAGCACAAATACCGATACGCAGTATTTT.

In this sample, this clone turned up a few times. This chain joins TRBV2 and TRBJ2-5; 12 nucleotides match TRBD1. With 2 bases clipped from V and 4 bases from J, the junction kept 5 bases outside the gene matches. The CDR3 sequence is 16 residues long. Germline assignment: CDR1 SNHLY and CDR2 FYNNEI. CDR3 in DNA: TGTGCCAGCAGTGAAATGGGACAGGGGGCTTCAGAGACCCAGTACTTC. Its translation is CASSEMGQGASETQYF.

This rearrangement joins TRBV6-5 to TRBJ1-5; D gene ambiguous. V was trimmed by 6 bases and J by 1 base, leaving 13 bases between them. CDR3 length: 15 residues. Germline CDR1 is MNHEY and CDR2 is SVGAGI. The CDR3 spells CASRPQSTSNQPQHF. The CDR3 bases are TGTGCCAGCAGGCCACAGTCTACCAGCAATCAGCCCCAGCATTTT.

In DNA, the CDR3 is TGTGCCAGCAGCGTAGATCTAGGGGGCAGGGAGCAGTTCTTC. This sequence encodes CASSVDLGGREQFF. The J gene is TRBJ2-1, the V gene TRBV9; the match to TRBD1 covers 7 bases. The J segment lost 10 bases and the V segment lost 0 bases, leaving 7 bases of the junction unmatched. The CDR3 is 14 residues long. The germline CDR1 and CDR2 sequences are SGDLS and YYNGEE.

V is TRBV5-4 and J is TRBJ1-2; 9 positions match TRBD1. From germline, CDR1 is SGHNT and CDR2 YYREEE (reference sequence). This CDR3 contains 14 residues. Germline trimming cut 4 bases from V and 7 bases from J; bases unmatched to any gene: 8. CDR3 protein: CASSPGGQGTGYTF. CDR3 bases: TGTGCCAGCAGCCCCGGAGGACAGGGGACTGGCTACACCTTC. The full variable domain, rest sourced from reference TRBV5-4 and TRBJ1-2, is ETGVTQSPTHLIKTRGQQVTLRCSSQSGHNTVSWYQQALGQGPQFIFQYYREEENGRGNFPPRFSGLQFPNYSSELNVNALELDDSALYLCASSPGGQGTGYTFGSGTRLTVV.

The V gene is TRBV3-1 (or the pseudogene TRBV3-2), the J gene TRBJ2-7; no firm D call. The germline V gene encodes CDR1 LGHDT and CDR2 YNNKEL (reference sequence). Trimming took 1 base from V and 2 from J, leaving 12 bases between them. The CDR3 is made up of 15 amino acids. CDR3 protein: CASSQGTNPTYEQYF. The CDR3 DNA sequence: TGTGCCAGCAGCCAAGGAACTAACCCTACCTACGAGCAGTACTTC.

The rearrangement links TRBV15 to TRBJ2-5; D may be TRBD1 (6 bases). The CDR3 extends over 15 amino acids. Germline V gene data show CDR1 as LNHNV and CDR2 as YYDKDF (reference sequence). The ends were cut back, 0 bases at V and 2 bases at J, with 10 bases in the middle. CDR3 residues: CATSREPGAQETQYF. DNA of the CDR3: TGTGCCACCAGCAGAGAACCAGGGGCTCAAGAGACCCAGTACTTC.

This chain uses TRBV6-5 with TRBJ1-2; D remains unclear. The CDR3 is 14 residues long. Germline CDR1 MNHEY, CDR2 SVGAGI. V was shortened by 4 bases and J by 1 base, with 10 bases between the two germline ends. The CDR3 DNA follows: TGTGCCAGCAGTTCCTCTGAGGGTAACTATGGCTACACCTTC. Translation: CASSSSEGNYGYTF.

V and J are TRBV5-1 and TRBJ2-7; D unresolved. The germline V gene has CDR1 SGHRS and CDR2 YFSETQ. V was cut by 4 bases and J by 3 bases, with 20 bases left in between. This CDR3 has 16 amino acids. The CDR3 DNA follows: TGCGCCAGCAGCCGTTTCGGAGAATTAACCAACTACGAGCAGTACTTC. Translated: CASSRFGELTNYEQYF.

This clone was counted a single time. The chain joins TRBV28 to TRBJ2-7, with TRBD2 matching 7 bases. J lost 6 bases, V lost 2 bases, and 7 bases had no gene match. This CDR3 comprises 14 residues. The germline gives CDR1 MDHEN, CDR2 SYDVKM. As DNA, the CDR3 is TGTGCCAGCAGTTTAGTAGGGGAGGGAAGCGAGCAGTACTTC. Its protein product is CASSLVGEGSEQYF.

The rearrangement joins TRBV7-3 to TRBJ2-1, with TRBD2 matching 9 bases. The CDR3 runs to 15 residues. Germline V gene lookup returns CDR1 SGHTA and CDR2 FQGTGA. The ends lost 4 bases at V and 7 bases at J; junction bases unmatched: 8. The CDR3 protein is CASSSPGLAQNEQFF. CDR3 bases: TGTGCCAGCAGCTCACCGGGACTAGCTCAAAATGAGCAGTTCTTC.

The V gene is TRBV18, the J gene TRBJ1-1, with D hard to call. The CDR3 has 14 residues. V was trimmed by 6 bases and J by 10 bases, leaving 21 bases between them. Germline V gene lookup returns CDR1 KGHSH and CDR2 LQKENI. CDR3 loop: CASSLGGTSPGAFF. CDR3 DNA: TGTGCCAGCTCTCTAGGCGGAACCAGTCCTGGAGCTTTCTTT. Full variable domain (remainder filled in from reference TRBV18 and TRBJ1-1): NAGVMQNPRHLVRRRGQEARLRCSPMKGHSHVYWYRQLPEEGLKFMVYLQKENIIDESGMPKERFSAEFPKEGPSILRIQQVVRGDSAAYFCASSLGGTSPGAFFGQGTRLTVV.

The sample holds one count of this clone. J is TRBJ1-3 and V is TRBV18; 11 bases are shared with TRBD1. The CDR3 sequence is 15 residues long. After removal of 3 bases from V and 4 bases from J, the junction contained 2 bases not matched to a gene. CDR1 is KGHSH and CDR2 is LQKENI in the germline V gene. CDR3 loop: CASSPRTGGGNTIYF. CDR3 nucleotides: TGTGCCAGCTCACCCCGGACAGGGGGCGGAAACACCATATATTTT.

V and J are TRBV25-1 and TRBJ2-1; 8 bases fit TRBD2. From germline, CDR1 is MGHDK and CDR2 SYGVNS. V shed 2 bases, J shed 0 bases, and the junction held 3 bases outside the gene matches. The CDR3 contains 16 residues. The DNA of the CDR3 is TGTGCCAGCAGTGAAGCGGGACTAGACTCCTACAATGAGCAGTTCTTC. It codes for CASSEAGLDSYNEQFF.

This chain links TRBV29-1 with TRBJ2-5; 8 nucleotides match TRBD2. V was clipped by 7 bases and J by 4 bases; unmatched bases: 5. The CDR3 sequence is 12 residues long. CDR1 and CDR2 (germline): SQVTM, ANQGSEA. CDR3 DNA: TGCAGCGGTCGGGGGGGTGCAGAGACCCAGTACTTC. It yields the protein CSGRGGAETQYF.